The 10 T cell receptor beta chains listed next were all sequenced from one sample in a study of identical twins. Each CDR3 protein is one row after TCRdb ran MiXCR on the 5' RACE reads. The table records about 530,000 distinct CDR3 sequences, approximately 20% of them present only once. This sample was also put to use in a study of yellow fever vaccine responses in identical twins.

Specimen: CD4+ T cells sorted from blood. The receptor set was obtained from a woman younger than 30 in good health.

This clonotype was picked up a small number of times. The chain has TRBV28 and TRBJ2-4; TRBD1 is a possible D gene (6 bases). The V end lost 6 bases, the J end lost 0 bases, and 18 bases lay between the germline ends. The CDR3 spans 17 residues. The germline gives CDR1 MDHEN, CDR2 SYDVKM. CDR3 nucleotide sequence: TGTGCCAGCAGCTCGTCCGGGACACGGGTAGCCAAAAACATTCAGTACTTC. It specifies CASSSSGTRVAKNIQYF.

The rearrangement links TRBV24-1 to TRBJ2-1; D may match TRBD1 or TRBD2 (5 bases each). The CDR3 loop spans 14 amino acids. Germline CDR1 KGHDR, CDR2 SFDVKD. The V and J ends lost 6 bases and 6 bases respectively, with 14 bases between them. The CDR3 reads CATSPGRPLNEQFF. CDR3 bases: TGTGCCACCAGTCCGGGACGCCCCCTCAATGAGCAGTTCTTC.

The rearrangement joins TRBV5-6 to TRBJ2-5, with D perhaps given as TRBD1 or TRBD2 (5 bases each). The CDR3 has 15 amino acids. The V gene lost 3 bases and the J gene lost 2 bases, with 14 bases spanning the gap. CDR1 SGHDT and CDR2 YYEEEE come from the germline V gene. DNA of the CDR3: TGTGCCAGCAGCTCTATATTCGAGGGGCAAGAGACCCAGTACTTC. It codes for CASSSIFEGQETQYF.

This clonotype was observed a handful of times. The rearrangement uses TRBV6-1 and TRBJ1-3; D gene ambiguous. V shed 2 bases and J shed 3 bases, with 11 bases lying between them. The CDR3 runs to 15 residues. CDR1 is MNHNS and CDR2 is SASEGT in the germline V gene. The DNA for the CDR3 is TGTGCCAGCAGTGAACCCCAGACGGTTGGAAACACCATATATTTT. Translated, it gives CASSEPQTVGNTIYF.

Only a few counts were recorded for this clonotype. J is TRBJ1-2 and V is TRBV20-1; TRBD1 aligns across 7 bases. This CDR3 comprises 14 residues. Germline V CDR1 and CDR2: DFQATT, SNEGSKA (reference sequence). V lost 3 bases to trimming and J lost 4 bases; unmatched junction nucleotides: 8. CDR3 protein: CSASSQGQIYGYTF. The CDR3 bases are TGCAGTGCTAGTTCCCAGGGACAGATCTATGGCTACACCTTC.

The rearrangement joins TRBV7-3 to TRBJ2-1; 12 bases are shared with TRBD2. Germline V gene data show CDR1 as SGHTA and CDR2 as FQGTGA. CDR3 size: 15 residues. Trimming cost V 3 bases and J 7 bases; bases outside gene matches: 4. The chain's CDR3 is CASSLSLAGGNEQFF. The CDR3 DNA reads TGTGCCAGCAGCTTGTCCCTAGCGGGAGGGAATGAGCAGTTCTTC.

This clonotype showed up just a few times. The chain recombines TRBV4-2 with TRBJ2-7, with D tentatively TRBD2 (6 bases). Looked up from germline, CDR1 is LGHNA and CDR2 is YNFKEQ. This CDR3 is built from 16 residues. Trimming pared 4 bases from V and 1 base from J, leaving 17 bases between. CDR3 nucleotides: TGTGCCAGCAGCCTCGGGGACTCGGGTAGGTCCTACGAGCAGTACGTC. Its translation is CASSLGDSGRSYEQYV.

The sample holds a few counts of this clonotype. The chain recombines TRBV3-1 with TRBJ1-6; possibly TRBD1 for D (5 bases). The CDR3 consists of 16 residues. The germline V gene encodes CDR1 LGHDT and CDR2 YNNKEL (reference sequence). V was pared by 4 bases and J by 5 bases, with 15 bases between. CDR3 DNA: TGTGCCAGCAGCCTACGGGAGGGGAACCATAATTCACCCCTCCACTTT. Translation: CASSLREGNHNSPLHF.

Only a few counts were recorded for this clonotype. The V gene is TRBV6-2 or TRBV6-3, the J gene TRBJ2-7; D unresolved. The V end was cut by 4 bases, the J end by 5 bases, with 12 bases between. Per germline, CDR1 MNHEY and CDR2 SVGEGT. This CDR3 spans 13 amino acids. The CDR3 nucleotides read TGTGCCAGCAGTTGGTCTACTTCAAACGAGCAGTACTTC. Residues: CASSWSTSNEQYF.

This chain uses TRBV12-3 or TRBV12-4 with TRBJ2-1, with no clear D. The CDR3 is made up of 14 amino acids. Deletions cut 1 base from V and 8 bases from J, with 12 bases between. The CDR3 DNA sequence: TGTGCCAGCAGTTTAGGGGGTACAATCTATGAGCAGTTCTTC. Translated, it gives CASSLGGTIYEQFF.